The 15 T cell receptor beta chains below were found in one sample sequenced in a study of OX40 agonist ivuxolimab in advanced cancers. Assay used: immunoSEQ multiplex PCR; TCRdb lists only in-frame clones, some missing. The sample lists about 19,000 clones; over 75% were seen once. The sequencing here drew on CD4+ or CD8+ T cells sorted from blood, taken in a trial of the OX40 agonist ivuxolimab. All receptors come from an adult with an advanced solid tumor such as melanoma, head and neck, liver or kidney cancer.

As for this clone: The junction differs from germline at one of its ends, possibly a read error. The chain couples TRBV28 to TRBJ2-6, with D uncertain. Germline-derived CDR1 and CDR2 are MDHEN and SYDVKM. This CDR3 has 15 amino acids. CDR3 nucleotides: TGTGCCTGCAGTCTCCTGGCTTCCGGGGCCAACGTCCTGACTTTC. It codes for CACSLLASGANVLTF.

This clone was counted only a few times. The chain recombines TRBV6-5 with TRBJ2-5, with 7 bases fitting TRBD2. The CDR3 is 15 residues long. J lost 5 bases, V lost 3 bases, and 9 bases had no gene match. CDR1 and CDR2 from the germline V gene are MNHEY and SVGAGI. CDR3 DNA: TGTGCCAGCAGTTATCAGGGACTATCGGGGGAGACCCAGTACTTC. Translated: CASSYQGLSGETQYF.

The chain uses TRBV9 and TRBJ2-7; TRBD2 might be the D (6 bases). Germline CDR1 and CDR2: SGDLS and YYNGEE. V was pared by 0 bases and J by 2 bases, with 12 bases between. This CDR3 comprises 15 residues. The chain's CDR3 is CASSVGGGPPYEQYF. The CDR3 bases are TGTGCCAGCAGCGTAGGGGGAGGCCCTCCCTACGAGCAGTACTTC.

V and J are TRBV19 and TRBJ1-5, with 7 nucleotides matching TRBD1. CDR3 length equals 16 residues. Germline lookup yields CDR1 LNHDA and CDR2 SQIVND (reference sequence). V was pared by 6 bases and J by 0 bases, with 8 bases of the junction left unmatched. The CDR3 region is CASRERGLFSNQPQHF. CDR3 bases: TGTGCCAGTAGGGAGAGGGGGCTGTTTAGCAATCAGCCCCAGCATTTT.

The DNA of the CDR3 is TGTGCCACCGAAGCGAACACTGAAGCTTTCTTT. The encoded protein is CATEANTEAFF. The chain combines TRBV6-5 with TRBJ1-1; D unclear. The CDR3 length is 11 residues. The germline CDR1 and CDR2 sequences are MNHEY and SVGAGI. Trimming cost V 10 bases and J 1 base, with 7 bases left between them.

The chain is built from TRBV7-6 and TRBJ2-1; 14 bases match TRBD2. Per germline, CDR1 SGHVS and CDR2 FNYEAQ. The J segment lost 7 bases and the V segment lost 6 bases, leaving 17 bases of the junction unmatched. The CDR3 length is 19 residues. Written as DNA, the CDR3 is TGTGCCAGCAGTTTTAAATCCAGACTAGCGGGAGGGCCTATAAATGAGCAGTTCTTC. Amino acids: CASSFKSRLAGGPINEQFF. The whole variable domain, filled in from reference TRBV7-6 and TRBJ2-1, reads GAGVSQSPRYKVTKRGQDVALRCDPISGHVSLYWYRQALGQGPEFLTYFNYEAQQDKSGLPNDRFSAERPEGSISTLTIQRTEQRDSAMYRCASSFKSRLAGGPINEQFFGPGTRLTVL.

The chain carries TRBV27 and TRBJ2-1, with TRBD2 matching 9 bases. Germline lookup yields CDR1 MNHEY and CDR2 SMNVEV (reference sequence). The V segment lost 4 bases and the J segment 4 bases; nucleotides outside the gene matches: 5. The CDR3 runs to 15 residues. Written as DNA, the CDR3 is TGTGCCAGCAGTTCCCCGACTAGCGGTTACAATGAGCAGTTCTTC. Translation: CASSSPTSGYNEQFF.

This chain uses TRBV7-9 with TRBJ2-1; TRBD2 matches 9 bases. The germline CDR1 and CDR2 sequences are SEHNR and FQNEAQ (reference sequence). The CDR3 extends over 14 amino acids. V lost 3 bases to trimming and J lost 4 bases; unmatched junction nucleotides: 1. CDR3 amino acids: CASSFSGGYNEQFF. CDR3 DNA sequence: TGTGCCAGCAGCTTCAGCGGGGGGTACAATGAGCAGTTCTTC.

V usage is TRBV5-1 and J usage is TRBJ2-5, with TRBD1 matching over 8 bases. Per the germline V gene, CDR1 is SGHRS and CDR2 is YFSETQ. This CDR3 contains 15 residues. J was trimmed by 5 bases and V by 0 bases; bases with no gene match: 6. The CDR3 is CASSLDRTGQETQYF. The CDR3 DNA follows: TGCGCCAGCAGCTTGGATAGGACAGGGCAGGAGACCCAGTACTTC.

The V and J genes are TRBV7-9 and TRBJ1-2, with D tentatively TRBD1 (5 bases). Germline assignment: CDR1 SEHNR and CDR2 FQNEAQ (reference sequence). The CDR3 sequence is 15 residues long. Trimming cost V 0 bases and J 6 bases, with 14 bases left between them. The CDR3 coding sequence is TGTGCCAGCAGCTTAGCGCAGAGCACGACAGATGGCTACACCTTC. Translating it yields CASSLAQSTTDGYTF.

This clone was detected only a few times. The CDR3 DNA sequence: TGCGCCAGCAGCCAAGTCGTCGGGTTTGAAAAACTGTTTTTT. It yields the protein CASSQVVGFEKLFF. The V call is TRBV4-1, the J call TRBJ1-4; D is unresolved. Germline values: CDR1 MGHRA, CDR2 YSYEKL. CDR3 length equals 14 residues. V was clipped by 1 base and J by 7 bases, with 10 bases between them.

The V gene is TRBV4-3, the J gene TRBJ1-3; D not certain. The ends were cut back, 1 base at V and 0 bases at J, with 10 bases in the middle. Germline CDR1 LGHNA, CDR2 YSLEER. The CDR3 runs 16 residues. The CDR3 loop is CASSQGAFSSGNTIYF. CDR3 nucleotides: TGCGCCAGCAGCCAAGGGGCGTTTAGCTCTGGAAACACCATATATTTT.

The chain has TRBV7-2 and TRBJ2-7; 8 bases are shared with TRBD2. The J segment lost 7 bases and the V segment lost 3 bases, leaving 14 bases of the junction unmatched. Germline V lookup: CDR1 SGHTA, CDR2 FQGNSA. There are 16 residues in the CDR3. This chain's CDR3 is CASSFKSGTSGGEQYF. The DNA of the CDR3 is TGTGCCAGCAGCTTCAAATCCGGGACTAGTGGCGGGGAGCAGTACTTC.

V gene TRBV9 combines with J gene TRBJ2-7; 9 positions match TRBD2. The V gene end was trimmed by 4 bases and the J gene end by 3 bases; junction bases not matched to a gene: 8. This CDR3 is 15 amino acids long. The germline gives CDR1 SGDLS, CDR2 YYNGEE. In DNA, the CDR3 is TGTGCCAGCAGCCCAAGCGGGAGGACCTTCTACGAGCAGTACTTC. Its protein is CASSPSGRTFYEQYF.

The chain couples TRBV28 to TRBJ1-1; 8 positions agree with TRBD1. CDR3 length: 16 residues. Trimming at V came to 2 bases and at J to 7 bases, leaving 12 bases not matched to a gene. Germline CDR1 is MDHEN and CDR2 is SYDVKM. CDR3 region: CASSLNPDRVRLEAFF. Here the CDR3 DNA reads TGTGCCAGCAGTTTAAACCCGGACAGGGTGCGGCTTGAAGCTTTCTTT.